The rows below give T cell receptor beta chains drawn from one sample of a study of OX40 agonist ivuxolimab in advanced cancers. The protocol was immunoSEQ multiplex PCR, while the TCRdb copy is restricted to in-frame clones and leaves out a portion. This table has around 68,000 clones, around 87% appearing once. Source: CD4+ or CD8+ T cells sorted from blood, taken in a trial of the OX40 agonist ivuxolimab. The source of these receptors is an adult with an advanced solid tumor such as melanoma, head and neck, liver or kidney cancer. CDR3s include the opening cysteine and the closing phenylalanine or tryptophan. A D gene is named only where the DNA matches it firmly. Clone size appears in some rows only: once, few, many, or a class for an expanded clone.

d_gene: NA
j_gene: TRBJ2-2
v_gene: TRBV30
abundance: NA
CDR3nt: TGTGCCTGTGGGACCTTGAACACCGGGGAGCTGTTTTTT
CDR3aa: CACGTLNTGELFF

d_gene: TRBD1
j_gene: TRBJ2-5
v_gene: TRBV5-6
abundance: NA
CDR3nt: TGTGCCAGCAGCGCATATCCGGGACAGGGAAGAGAGACCCAGTACTTC
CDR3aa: CASSAYPGQGRETQYF

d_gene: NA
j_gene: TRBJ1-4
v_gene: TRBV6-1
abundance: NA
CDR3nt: TGTGCCAGCAGTGAATTGGGGGGGGCTGGGGAAAAACTGTTTTTT
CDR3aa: CASSELGGAGEKLFF

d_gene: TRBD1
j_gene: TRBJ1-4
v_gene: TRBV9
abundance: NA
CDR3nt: TGTGCCAGCAGCGCCCGGGACAGTAATGAAAAACTGTTTTTT
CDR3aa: CASSARDSNEKLFF

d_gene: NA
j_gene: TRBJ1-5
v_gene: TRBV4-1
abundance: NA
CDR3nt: TGCGCCAGCAGCCAAAGTGTCAGGGAAGGCCGCAATCAGCCCCAGCATTTT
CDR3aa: CASSQSVREGRNQPQHF

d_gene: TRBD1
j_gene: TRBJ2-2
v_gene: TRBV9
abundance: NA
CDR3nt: TGTGCCAGCAGCGCCAGCAGGGGGCTCACCGGGGAGCTGTTTTTT
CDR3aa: CASSASRGLTGELFF

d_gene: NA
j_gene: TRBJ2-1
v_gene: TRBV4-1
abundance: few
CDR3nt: TGCGCCAGCAGCCGGGGCGGTATCCTTGAGCAGTTCTTC
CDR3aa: CASSRGGILEQFF

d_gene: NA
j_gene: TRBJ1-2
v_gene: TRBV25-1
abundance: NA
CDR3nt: TGTGCCAGCAGTGGGGGGGGCTATGGCTACACCTTC
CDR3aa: CASSGGGYGYTF

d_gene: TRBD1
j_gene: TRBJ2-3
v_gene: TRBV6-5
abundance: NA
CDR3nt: TGTGCCAGCAGTTGGACAGGGATCGGCACAGATACGCAGTATTTT
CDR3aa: CASSWTGIGTDTQYF

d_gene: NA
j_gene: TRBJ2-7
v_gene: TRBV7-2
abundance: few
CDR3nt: TGTGCCAGCAGCTTAACAGGGCAGTACGAGCAGTACTTC
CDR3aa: CASSLTGQYEQYF

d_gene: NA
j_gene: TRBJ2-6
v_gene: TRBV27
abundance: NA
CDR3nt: TGTGCCAGCAGTTTATTTAACTCTGGGGCCAACGTCCTGACTTTC
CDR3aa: CASSLFNSGANVLTF

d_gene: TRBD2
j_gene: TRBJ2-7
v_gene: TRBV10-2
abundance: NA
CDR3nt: TGCGCCAGCAGTGAGCCTAGCGGGGGGTTTCGGCTTGCGCAGTACTTC
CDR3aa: CASSEPSGGFRLAQYF

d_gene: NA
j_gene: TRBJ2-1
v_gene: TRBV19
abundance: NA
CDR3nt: TGTGCCAGTAGTATCGGTGGGAGCACCTACAATGAGCAGTTCTTC
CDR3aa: CASSIGGSTYNEQFF

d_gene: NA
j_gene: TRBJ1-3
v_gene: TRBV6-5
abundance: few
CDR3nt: TGTGCCAGCCGCATGCACTCTGGAAACACCATATATTTT
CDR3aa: CASRMHSGNTIYF

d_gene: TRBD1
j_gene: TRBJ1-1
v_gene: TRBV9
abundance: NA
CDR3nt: TGTGCCAGCAGCCCACGACAGGGATTGAACACTGAAGCTTTCTTT
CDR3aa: CASSPRQGLNTEAFF

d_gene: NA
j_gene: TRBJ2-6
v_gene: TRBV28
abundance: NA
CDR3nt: TGTGCCAGCAGTCCGGGACTGCCCAACGTCCTGACTTTC
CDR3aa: CASSPGLPNVLTF

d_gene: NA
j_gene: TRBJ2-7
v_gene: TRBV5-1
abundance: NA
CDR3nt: TGCGCCAGCAGCTTGCCGGGAACTTCCTACGAGCAGTACTTC
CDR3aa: CASSLPGTSYEQYF

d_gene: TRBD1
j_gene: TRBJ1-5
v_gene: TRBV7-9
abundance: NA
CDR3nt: TGTGCCAGCAGCTCGTCGCGACAGGGCGTTAGCAATCAGCCCCAGCATTTT
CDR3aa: CASSSSRQGVSNQPQHF

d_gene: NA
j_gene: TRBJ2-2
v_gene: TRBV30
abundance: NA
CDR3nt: TGTGCCTGGAGTGGGGTTAGCGGAGCGAACACCGGGGAGCTGTTTTTT
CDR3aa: CAWSGVSGANTGELFF

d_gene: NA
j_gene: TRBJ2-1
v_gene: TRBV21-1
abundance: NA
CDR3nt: TGTGCCAGCCCCCTAGCGTATAGCTCCTACAATGAGCAGTTCTTC
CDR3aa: CASPLAYSSYNEQFF

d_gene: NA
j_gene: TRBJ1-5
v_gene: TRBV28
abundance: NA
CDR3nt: TGTGCCAGCAGTTTAAGGTCGGGCCGCCGGCGGCCCCAGCATTTT
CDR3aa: CASSLRSGRRRPQHF

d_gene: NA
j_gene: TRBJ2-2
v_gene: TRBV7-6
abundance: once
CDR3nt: TGTGCCAGCAGCTTGGCTGGGGGGACCGGGGAGCTGTTTTTT
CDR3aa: CASSLAGGTGELFF

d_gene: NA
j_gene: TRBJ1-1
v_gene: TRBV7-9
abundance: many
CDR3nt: TGTGCCAGCAGCTTAGTAGTGTTGGGTTCGGGGTTCACTGAAGCTTTCTTT
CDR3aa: CASSLVVLGSGFTEAFF

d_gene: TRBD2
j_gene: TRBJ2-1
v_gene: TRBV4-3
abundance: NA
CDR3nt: TGCGCCAGCAGCCACCAGGTATCTAGCGGGGGGGCGGAGCAGTTCTTC
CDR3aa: CASSHQVSSGGAEQFF

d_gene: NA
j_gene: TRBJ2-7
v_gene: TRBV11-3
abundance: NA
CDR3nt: TGTGCCAGCAGCTTGCAGGGGGGCTACGAGCAGTACTTC
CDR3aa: CASSLQGGYEQYF

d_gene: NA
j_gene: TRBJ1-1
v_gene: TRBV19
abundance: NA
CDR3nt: TGTGCCACAGGGGCTGAAGCTTTCTTT
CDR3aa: CATGAEAFF

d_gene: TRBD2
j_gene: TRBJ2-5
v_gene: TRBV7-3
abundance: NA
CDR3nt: TGTGCCAGCAGCTTGGGACTAGCGGGGGTCTCTTCCTCGGAGACCCAGTACTTC
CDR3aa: CASSLGLAGVSSSETQYF

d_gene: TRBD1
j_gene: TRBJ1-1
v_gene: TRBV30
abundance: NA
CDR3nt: TGTGCCTGGGGGATAGACAGGGTTTGGGCTGAAGCTTTCTTT
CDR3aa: CAWGIDRVWAEAFF

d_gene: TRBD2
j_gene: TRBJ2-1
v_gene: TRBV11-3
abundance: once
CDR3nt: TGTGCCAGCAGCTTAGGAGGGACTAGCGGAAATGAGCAGTTCTTC
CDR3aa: CASSLGGTSGNEQFF

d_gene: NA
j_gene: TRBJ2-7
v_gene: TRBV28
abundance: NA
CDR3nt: TGTGCCAGCACGGGCAGTTATTACGAGCAGTACTTC
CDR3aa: CASTGSYYEQYF

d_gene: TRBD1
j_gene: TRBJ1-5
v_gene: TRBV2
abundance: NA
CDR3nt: TGTGCCAGCAAAACAGGGACAGGGAGCATACCCCAGCATTTT
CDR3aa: CASKTGTGSIPQHF

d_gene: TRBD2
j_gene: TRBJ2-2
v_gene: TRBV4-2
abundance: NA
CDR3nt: TGTGCCAGCAGGTTGGGACTAGCGGGAGGAAACACCGGGGAGCTGTTTTTT
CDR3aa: CASRLGLAGGNTGELFF

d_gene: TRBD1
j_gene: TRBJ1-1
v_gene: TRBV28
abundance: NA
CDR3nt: TGTGCCAGCAGTTACCCCGGGACAGTAAACACTGAAGCTTTCTTT
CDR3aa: CASSYPGTVNTEAFF

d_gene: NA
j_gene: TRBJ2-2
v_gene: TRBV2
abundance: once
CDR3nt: TGTGCCAGCAGTGAACAGGGTAGCACCGGGGAGCTGTTTTTT
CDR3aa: CASSEQGSTGELFF

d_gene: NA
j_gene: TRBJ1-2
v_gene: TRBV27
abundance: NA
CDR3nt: TGTGCCAGCAGTTTCGGGGACAACTATGGCTACACCTTC
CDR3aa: CASSFGDNYGYTF

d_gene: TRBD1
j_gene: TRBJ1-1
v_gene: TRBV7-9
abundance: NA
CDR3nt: TGTGCCAGCAGCCCTAGGACAGGGTACACTGAAGCTTTCTTT
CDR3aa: CASSPRTGYTEAFF

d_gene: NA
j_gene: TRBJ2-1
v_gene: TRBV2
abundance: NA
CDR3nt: TGTGCCAGCAGTGGGACAAATGAGCAGTTCTTC
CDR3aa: CASSGTNEQFF

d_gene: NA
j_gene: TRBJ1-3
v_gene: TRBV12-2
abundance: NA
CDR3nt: TGTGCAAGTCGCTTAGATCCTAGAGGGGGAAGAACTGGAAACACCATATATTTT
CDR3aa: CASRLDPRGGRTGNTIYF

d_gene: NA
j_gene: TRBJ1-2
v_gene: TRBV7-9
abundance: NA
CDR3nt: TGTGCCAGCAGCATACGACAAGGGTTGTACACCTTC
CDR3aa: CASSIRQGLYTF

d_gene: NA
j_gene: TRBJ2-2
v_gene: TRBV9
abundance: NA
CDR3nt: TGTGCCAGCAGCCCAGACCGGGGACTGGGGAACACCGGGGAGCTGTTTTTT
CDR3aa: CASSPDRGLGNTGELFF

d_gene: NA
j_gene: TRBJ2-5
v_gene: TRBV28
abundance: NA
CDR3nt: TGTGCCAGCAGTTTCGGGTCTCTAGCCAACTCGAGAGAGACCCAGTACTTC
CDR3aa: CASSFGSLANSRETQYF

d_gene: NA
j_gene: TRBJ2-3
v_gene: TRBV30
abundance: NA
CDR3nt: TGTGCCTGGAGTGACCATCCGGGGAGCACAGATACGCAGTATTTT
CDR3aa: CAWSDHPGSTDTQYF

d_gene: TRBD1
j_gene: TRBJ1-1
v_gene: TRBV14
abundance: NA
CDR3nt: TGTGCCAGCAGCCAGATGGGACAGGGCCGGAACACTGAAGCTTTCTTT
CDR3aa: CASSQMGQGRNTEAFF

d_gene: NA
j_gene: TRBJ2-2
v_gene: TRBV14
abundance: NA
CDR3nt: TGTGCCAGCAGCCAAGTAGGCGGAACCTCCGGGGAGCTGTTTTTT
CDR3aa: CASSQVGGTSGELFF

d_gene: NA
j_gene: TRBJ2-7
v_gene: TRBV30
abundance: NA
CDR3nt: TGTGCCTGGAGCCTATCAGGCTACGAGCAGTACTTC
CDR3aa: CAWSLSGYEQYF

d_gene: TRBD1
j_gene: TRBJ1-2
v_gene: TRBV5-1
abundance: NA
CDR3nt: TGCGCCAGCAGCTCTTCTGCAGGGGGCCGCTATGGCTACACCTTC
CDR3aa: CASSSSAGGRYGYTF

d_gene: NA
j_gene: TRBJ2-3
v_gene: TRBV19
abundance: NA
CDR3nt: TGTGCCAGTAGTATAGGGCTAGCCCCGGGCACAGATACGCAGTATTTT
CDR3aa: CASSIGLAPGTDTQYF

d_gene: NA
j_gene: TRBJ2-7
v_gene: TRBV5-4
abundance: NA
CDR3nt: TGTGCCAGCAGCCCAGCTGGGGGTGCAGGAGTCTACGAGCAGTACTTC
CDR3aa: CASSPAGGAGVYEQYF